This T cell receptor (beta chain) was sequenced for a study of OX40 agonist ivuxolimab in advanced cancers. The overall study: The patients received ivuxolimab by intravenous route every 2 weeks at 0.01 to 10 mg/kg. Patients achieving partial responses numbered three: one hepatocellular carcinoma case and two cutaneous melanoma cases. Overall study results and limits: Among the lowest levels of clonal expansion were found in partial responders at 0.1-3.0 mg/kg.

This clone is a singleton in its sample. What it recognizes is unknown. Other nucleotide sequences from this sample produce the same CDR3. Produced via immunoSEQ multiplex PCR; TCRdb's table is partial and in-frame only. This sample has tens of thousands of clones, with over 75% found just once. The V and J ends lost 3 bases and 7 bases, in that order; junction bases with no gene match: 6. The CDR3 has 13 residues. Germline V gene sequence: CDR1 SGDLS, CDR2 YYNGEE. This chain connects TRBV9 to TRBJ2-5, with 7 positions matching TRBD1. This receptor was obtained from an adult with an advanced solid tumor such as melanoma, head and neck, liver or kidney cancer. The sequences come from CD4+ or CD8+ T cells sorted from blood, collected in a trial of the OX40 agonist ivuxolimab. The CDR3 DNA is TGTGCCAGCAGCGCGGGACAGACACCGACCCAGTACTTC. This sequence encodes CASSAGQTPTQYF.